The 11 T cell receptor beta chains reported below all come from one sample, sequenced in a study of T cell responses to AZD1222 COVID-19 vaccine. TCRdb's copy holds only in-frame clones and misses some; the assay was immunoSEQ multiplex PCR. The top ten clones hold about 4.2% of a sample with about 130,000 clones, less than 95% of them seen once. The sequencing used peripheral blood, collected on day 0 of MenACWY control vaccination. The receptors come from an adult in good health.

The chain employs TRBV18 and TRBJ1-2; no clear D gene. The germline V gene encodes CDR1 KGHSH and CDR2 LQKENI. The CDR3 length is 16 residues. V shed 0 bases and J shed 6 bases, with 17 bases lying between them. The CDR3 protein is CASSPPSGPTLNGYTF. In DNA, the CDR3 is TGTGCCAGCTCACCACCATCGGGCCCCACTCTAAATGGCTACACCTTC. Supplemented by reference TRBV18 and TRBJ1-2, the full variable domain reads NAGVMQNPRHLVRRRGQEARLRCSPMKGHSHVYWYRQLPEEGLKFMVYLQKENIIDESGMPKERFSAEFPKEGPSILRIQQVVRGDSAAYFCASSPPSGPTLNGYTFGSGTRLTVV.

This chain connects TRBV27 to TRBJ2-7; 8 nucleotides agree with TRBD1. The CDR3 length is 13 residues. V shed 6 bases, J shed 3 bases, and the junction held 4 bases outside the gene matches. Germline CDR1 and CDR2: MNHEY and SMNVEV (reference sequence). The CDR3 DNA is TGTGCCAGCAGCACCGACAGGGGCTACGAGCAGTACTTC. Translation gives CASSTDRGYEQYF.

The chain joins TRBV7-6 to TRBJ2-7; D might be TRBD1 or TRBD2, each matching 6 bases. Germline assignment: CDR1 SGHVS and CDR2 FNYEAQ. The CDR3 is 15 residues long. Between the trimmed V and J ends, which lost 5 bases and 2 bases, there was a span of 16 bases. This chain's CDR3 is CASSPTPGGPYEQYF. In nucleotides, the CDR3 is TGTGCCAGCAGCCCAACCCCCGGGGGCCCCTACGAGCAGTACTTC.

DNA for the CDR3: TGTGCCAGCGCATCCCCGGGGTCGGGCGCCTACGAGCAGTACTTC. Protein product: CASASPGSGAYEQYF. The genes are TRBV7-9 and TRBJ2-7; D may be TRBD2 (5 bases). In germline, CDR1 is SEHNR, CDR2 FQNEAQ (reference sequence). This CDR3 has 15 residues. The germline V and J ends were trimmed by 8 bases and 2 bases, with 19 bases remaining between them.

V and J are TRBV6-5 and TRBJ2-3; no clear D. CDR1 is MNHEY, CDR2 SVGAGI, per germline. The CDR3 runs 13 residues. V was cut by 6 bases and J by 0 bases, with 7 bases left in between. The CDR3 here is CASRVDSTDTQYF. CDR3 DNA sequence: TGTGCCAGCAGGGTAGACAGCACAGATACGCAGTATTTT.

DNA for the CDR3: TGCGCCAGCAGCCCCTTCCGGGACAGGGCGAACACCGGGGAGCTGTTTTTT. Residues: CASSPFRDRANTGELFF. This chain uses TRBV4-3 with TRBJ2-2; 9 bases agree with TRBD1. The junction had 6 bases not matched to a gene; V was cut back by 4 bases and J by 0 bases. Per the germline V gene, CDR1 is LGHNA and CDR2 is YSLEER. The CDR3 has 17 residues.

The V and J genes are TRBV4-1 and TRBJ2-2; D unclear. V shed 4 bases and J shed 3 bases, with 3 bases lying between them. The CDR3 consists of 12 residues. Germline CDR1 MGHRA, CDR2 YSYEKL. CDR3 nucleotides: TGCGCCAGCAGCCCCTACACCGGGGAGCTGTTTTTT. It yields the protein CASSPYTGELFF.

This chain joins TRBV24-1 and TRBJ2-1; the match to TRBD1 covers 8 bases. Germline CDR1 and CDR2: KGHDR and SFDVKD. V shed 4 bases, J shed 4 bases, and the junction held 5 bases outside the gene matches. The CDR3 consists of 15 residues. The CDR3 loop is CATSDPDRAYNEQFF. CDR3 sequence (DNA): TGTGCCACCAGTGACCCGGACAGGGCGTACAATGAGCAGTTCTTC.

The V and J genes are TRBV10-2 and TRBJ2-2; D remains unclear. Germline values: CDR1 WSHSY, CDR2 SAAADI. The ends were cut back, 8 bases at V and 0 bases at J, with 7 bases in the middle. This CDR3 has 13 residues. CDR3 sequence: CASSKPNTGELFF. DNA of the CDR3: TGCGCCAGCTCGAAGCCGAACACCGGGGAGCTGTTTTTT.

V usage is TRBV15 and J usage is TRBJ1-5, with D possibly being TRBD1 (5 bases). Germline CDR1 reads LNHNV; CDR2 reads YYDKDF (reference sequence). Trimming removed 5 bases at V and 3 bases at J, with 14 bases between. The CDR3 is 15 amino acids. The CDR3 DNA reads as TGTGCCACCAGCTCTCCCACAGGAACCAATCAGCCCCAGCATTTT. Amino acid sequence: CATSSPTGTNQPQHF.

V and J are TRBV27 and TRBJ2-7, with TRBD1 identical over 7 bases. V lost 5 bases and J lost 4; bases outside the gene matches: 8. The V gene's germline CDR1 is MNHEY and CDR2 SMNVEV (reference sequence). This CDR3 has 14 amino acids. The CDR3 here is CASSLQGFGYEQYV. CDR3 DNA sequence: TGTGCCAGCAGTCTACAGGGGTTCGGGTACGAGCAGTACGTC.